This T cell receptor (beta chain) appears in the sequencing data of a study of tumor and adjacent non-tumor tissue in lung cancer. Study context: Each sample yielded 3.5 million to 5 million productive TCRbeta reads on average.

This clonotype was detected only once. Its cognate antigen is unknown. General study points: TCR diversity was significantly greater in tumor than normal lung tissue.

A modified ARM-PCR protocol with three rounds of nested PCR amplified TCRbeta. TCRdb ran MiXCR on the multiplex PCR reads and lists one entry per CDR3 protein. This table holds approximately 150,000 distinct CDR3 sequences, around 60% found once. RNA was extracted from bulk tissue without any cell sorting. V shed 10 bases, J shed 2 bases, and the junction held 3 bases outside the gene matches. This CDR3 region has 13 residues. The source is a man in his fifties or sixties with small cell lung cancer. The chain recombines TRBV12-3 or TRBV12-4 with TRBJ1-3, with 9 bases lining up with TRBD1. Sequencing input: lung tumor tissue. The chain's CDR3 is CANRDRAGNTIYF. CDR3 coding DNA: TGTGCCAACAGGGACAGGGCTGGAAACACCATATATTTT.